The subject of this entry is one T cell receptor beta chain. The CDR3 extends over 13 amino acids. Per the germline V gene, CDR1 is MNHGY and CDR2 is SAAAGT. Deletions cut 4 bases from V and 4 bases from J, with 10 bases between. These data are taken from a study of sequential checkpoint blockade in melanoma. The assay was immunoSEQ multiplex PCR, and TCRdb's table has in-frame clones only and misses some. Of 5,500 or so clones listed, roughly two fifths are singletons. Treatment: randomized to nivolumab then ipilimumab (arm A) or the reverse (arm B). This TCR derives from a human donor with melanoma. The V and J genes are TRBV6-8 and TRBJ2-5; no reliable D call. Here the sequenced sample was tumor tissue (inferred from file names), taken from a patient given nivolumab and ipilimumab in sequence. The CDR3 DNA follows: TGTGCCAGCAGTTTAATTATCGGAGAGACCCAGTACTTC. It encodes CASSLIIGETQYF.